These T cell receptor beta chains were read from a single sample in a study of blood T cell repertoires in COVID-19. Profiled with immunoSEQ multiplex PCR; TCRdb holds only in-frame clones, not every one. The profile covers more than 300,000 clones, with approximately 85% appearing a single time and around 1.6% taken by the ten largest. Sequences were obtained from peripheral blood. These receptors were obtained from a woman aged 45-59 years with acute or convalescent COVID-19. Each CDR3 is given with its conserved first and last residue. The order of the fields is clone size, D gene, J gene, V gene, CDR3 protein, CDR3 DNA. D genes are given only for firm matches. The size field is filled for only some rows; it gives once, few, many or a size class.

clone_size: NA
d_call: NA
j_call: TRBJ2-3
v_call: TRBV4-3
cdr3_aa: CASSQSKVTAGGLTDTQYF
cdr3_nt: TGCGCCAGCAGCCAAAGCAAGGTTACAGCCGGGGGGCTGACAGATACGCAGTATTTT

clone_size: NA
d_call: TRBD1
j_call: TRBJ2-6
v_call: TRBV7-6
cdr3_aa: CASSRDRGSSGANVLTF
cdr3_nt: TGTGCCAGCAGCCGAGACAGGGGGAGCTCTGGGGCCAACGTCCTGACTTTC

clone_size: NA
d_call: TRBD2
j_call: TRBJ2-4
v_call: TRBV7-3
cdr3_aa: CASSLFSLSSGIDIQYF
cdr3_nt: TGTGCCAGCAGCTTATTTAGCTTGTCTAGCGGGATTGACATTCAGTACTTC

clone_size: NA
d_call: NA
j_call: TRBJ2-7
v_call: TRBV4-3
cdr3_aa: CASSQGTQGFYEQYF
cdr3_nt: TGCGCCAGCAGCCAAGGAACTCAGGGGTTCTACGAGCAGTACTTC

clone_size: NA
d_call: TRBD2
j_call: TRBJ2-7
v_call: TRBV24-1
cdr3_aa: CATSEAGDPYEQYF
cdr3_nt: TGTGCCACCAGTGAAGCGGGGGACCCCTACGAGCAGTACTTC

clone_size: once
d_call: NA
j_call: TRBJ2-3
v_call: TRBV28
cdr3_aa: CASSSSASTDTQYF
cdr3_nt: TGTGCCAGCAGTTCTAGCGCTAGCACAGATACGCAGTATTTT

clone_size: NA
d_call: TRBD1
j_call: TRBJ1-5
v_call: TRBV9
cdr3_aa: CASSVGDRGNQPQHF
cdr3_nt: TGTGCCAGCAGCGTAGGGGACAGGGGGAATCAGCCCCAGCATTTT

clone_size: NA
d_call: NA
j_call: TRBJ2-1
v_call: TRBV6-5
cdr3_aa: CASSYGGWGRYNEQFF
cdr3_nt: TGTGCCAGCAGTTACGGAGGTTGGGGGCGGTACAATGAGCAGTTCTTC

clone_size: NA
d_call: NA
j_call: TRBJ2-7
v_call: TRBV9
cdr3_aa: CASSVVQDSYEQYF
cdr3_nt: TGTGCCAGCAGCGTAGTACAGGACTCCTACGAGCAGTACTTC

clone_size: NA
d_call: TRBD2
j_call: TRBJ2-7
v_call: TRBV6-2/TRBV6-3
cdr3_aa: CASSALAGVRYEQYF
cdr3_nt: TGTGCCAGCAGTGCGCTAGCGGGAGTGCGGTACGAGCAGTACTTC

clone_size: once
d_call: NA
j_call: TRBJ1-1
v_call: TRBV19
cdr3_aa: CASSISRGVGTEAFF
cdr3_nt: TGTGCCAGTAGTATATCCCGGGGAGTAGGCACTGAAGCTTTCTTT

clone_size: NA
d_call: NA
j_call: TRBJ2-7
v_call: TRBV12-3/TRBV12-4
cdr3_aa: CASRWAGANEQYF
cdr3_nt: TGTGCCAGCCGCTGGGCGGGCGCGAACGAGCAGTACTTC

clone_size: NA
d_call: TRBD2
j_call: TRBJ2-2
v_call: TRBV6-6
cdr3_aa: CASSRFGSGRGVGGELFF
cdr3_nt: TGTGCCAGCAGCCGATTTGGGAGCGGGAGGGGAGTCGGCGGGGAGCTGTTTTTT

clone_size: NA
d_call: TRBD1
j_call: TRBJ2-2
v_call: TRBV7-2
cdr3_aa: CASSSTGYNTGELFF
cdr3_nt: TGTGCCAGCAGCTCGACAGGGTACAACACCGGGGAGCTGTTTTTT

clone_size: NA
d_call: NA
j_call: TRBJ1-1
v_call: TRBV7-6
cdr3_aa: CASSLSQRLGGQAEAFF
cdr3_nt: TGTGCCAGCAGCTTATCACAACGACTCGGGGGGCAAGCTGAAGCTTTCTTT

clone_size: NA
d_call: NA
j_call: TRBJ1-5
v_call: TRBV12-5
cdr3_aa: CASAFDRSQPQHF
cdr3_nt: TGTGCTAGTGCCTTCGACAGGAGTCAGCCCCAGCATTTT

clone_size: NA
d_call: NA
j_call: TRBJ1-5
v_call: TRBV18
cdr3_aa: CASSPRRDSNQPQHF
cdr3_nt: TGTGCCAGCTCACCCAGACGGGATAGCAATCAGCCCCAGCATTTT

clone_size: NA
d_call: NA
j_call: TRBJ2-7
v_call: TRBV19
cdr3_aa: CASSIGGRTYEQYF
cdr3_nt: TGTGCCAGTAGTATAGGGGGCAGGACCTACGAGCAGTACTTC

clone_size: few
d_call: TRBD1
j_call: TRBJ2-1
v_call: TRBV5-8
cdr3_aa: CASSFLQGAGEQFF
cdr3_nt: TGTGCCAGCAGCTTCCTCCAGGGGGCAGGTGAGCAGTTCTTC

clone_size: once
d_call: NA
j_call: TRBJ1-1
v_call: TRBV30
cdr3_aa: CAWNAPGIVKDTEAFF
cdr3_nt: TGTGCCTGGAATGCCCCAGGGATAGTCAAGGACACTGAAGCTTTCTTT

clone_size: few
d_call: NA
j_call: TRBJ2-1
v_call: TRBV2
cdr3_aa: CACPGRDPYNEQFF
cdr3_nt: TGTGCCTGCCCCGGGCGGGACCCCTACAATGAGCAGTTCTTC

clone_size: once
d_call: TRBD2
j_call: TRBJ2-7
v_call: TRBV15
cdr3_aa: CATSRELAGVSYEQYF
cdr3_nt: TGTGCCACCAGCAGAGAACTAGCGGGAGTGTCCTACGAGCAGTACTTC